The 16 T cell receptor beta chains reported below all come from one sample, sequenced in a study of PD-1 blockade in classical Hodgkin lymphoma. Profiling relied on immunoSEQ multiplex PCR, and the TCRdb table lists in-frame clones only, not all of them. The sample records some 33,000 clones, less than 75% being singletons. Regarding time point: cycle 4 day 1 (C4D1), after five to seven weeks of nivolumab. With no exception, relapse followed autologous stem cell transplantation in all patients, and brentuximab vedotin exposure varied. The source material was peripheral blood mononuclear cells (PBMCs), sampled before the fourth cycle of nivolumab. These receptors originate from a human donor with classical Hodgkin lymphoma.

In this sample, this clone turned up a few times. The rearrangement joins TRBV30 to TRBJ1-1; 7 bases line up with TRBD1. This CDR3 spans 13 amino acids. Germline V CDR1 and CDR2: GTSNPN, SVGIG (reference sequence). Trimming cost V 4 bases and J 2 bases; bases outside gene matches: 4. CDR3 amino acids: CAWNRQGNTEAFF. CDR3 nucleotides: TGTGCCTGGAATCGACAGGGAAACACTGAAGCTTTCTTT. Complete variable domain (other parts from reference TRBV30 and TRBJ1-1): SQTIHQWPATLVQPVGSPLSLECTVEGTSNPNLYWYRQAAGRGLQLLFYSVGIGQISSEVPQNLSASRPQDRQFILSSKKLLLSDSGFYLCAWNRQGNTEAFFGQGTRLTVV.

The CDR3 loop is CASSYTGGNTEAFF. The CDR3 DNA is TGTGCCAGCAGTTATACAGGGGGCAACACTGAAGCTTTCTTT. The V gene is TRBV6-5, the J gene TRBJ1-1; 9 positions match TRBD1. Per germline, CDR1 MNHEY and CDR2 SVGAGI. V dropped 3 bases and J dropped 2; count of bases not matched to a gene: 1. The CDR3 is made up of 14 amino acids.

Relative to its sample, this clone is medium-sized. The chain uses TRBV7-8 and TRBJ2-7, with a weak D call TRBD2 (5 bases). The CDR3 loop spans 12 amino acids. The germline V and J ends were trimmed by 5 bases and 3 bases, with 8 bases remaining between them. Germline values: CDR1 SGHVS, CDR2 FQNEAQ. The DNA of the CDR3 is TGTGCCAGCAGCGAAGGGAGCTACGAGCAGTACTTC. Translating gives CASSEGSYEQYF.

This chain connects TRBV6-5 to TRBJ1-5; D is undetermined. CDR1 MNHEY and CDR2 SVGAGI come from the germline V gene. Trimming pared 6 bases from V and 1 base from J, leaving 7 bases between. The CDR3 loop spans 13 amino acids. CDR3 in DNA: TGTGCCAGCAGCTACCTAAGCAATCAGCCCCAGCATTTT. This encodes CASSYLSNQPQHF.

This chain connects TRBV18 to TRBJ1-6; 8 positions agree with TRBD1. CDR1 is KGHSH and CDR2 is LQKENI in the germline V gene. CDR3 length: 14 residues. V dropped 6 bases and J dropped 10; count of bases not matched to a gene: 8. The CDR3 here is CASSPGQGGSPLHF. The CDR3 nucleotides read TGTGCCAGCTCCCCCGGACAGGGTGGATCACCCCTCCACTTT.

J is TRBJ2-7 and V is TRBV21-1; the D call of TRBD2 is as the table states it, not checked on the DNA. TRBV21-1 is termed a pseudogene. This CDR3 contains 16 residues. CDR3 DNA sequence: TGTGCCAGCACCGCGAGGGGAGGGGTCTTTTTCTACGAGCAGTACTTC. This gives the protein CASTARGGVFFYEQYF.

CDR3 nucleotide sequence: TGCGCCAGCAGCCTAACCGGCACGGGAGTCTATGGCTACACCTTC. This codes for CASSLTGTGVYGYTF. V and J are TRBV5-1 and TRBJ1-2; D not resolved. CDR1 SGHRS and CDR2 YFSETQ come from the germline V gene. Trimming stripped 4 bases from V and 4 bases from J, with 17 bases between. There are 15 residues in the CDR3.

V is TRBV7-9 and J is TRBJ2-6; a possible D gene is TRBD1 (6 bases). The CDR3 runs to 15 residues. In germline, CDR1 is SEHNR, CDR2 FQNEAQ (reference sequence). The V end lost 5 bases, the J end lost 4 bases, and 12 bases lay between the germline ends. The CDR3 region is CASSLQGIGANVLTF. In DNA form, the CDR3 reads TGTGCCAGCAGCCTTCAGGGGATAGGGGCCAACGTCCTGACTTTC.

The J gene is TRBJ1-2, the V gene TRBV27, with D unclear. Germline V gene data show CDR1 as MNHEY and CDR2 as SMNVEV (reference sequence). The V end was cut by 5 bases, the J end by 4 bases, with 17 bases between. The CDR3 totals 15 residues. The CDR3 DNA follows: TGTGCCAGCAGTCGGGCAGTAGCGGACCGCTATGGCTACACCTTC. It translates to CASSRAVADRYGYTF.

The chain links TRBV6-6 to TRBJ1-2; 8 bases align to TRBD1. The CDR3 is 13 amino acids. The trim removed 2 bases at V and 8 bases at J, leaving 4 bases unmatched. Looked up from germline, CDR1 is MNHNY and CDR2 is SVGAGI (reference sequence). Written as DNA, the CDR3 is TGTGCCAGCAGTTACCCGGACAGGGTAGGCTACACCTTC. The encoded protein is CASSYPDRVGYTF.

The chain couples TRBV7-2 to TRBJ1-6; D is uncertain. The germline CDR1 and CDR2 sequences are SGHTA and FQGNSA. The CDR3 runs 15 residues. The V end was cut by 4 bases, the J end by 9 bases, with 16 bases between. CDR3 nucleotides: TGTGCCAGCAGCTCCATGACGGGGTACAGTTCACCCCTCCACTTT. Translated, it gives CASSSMTGYSSPLHF.

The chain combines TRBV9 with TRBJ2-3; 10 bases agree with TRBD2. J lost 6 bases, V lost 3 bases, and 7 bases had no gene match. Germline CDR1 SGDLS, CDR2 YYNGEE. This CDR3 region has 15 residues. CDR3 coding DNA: TGTGCCAGCAGCGAGAGCGGGGGGGAAACGGATACGCAGTATTTT. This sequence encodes CASSESGGETDTQYF.

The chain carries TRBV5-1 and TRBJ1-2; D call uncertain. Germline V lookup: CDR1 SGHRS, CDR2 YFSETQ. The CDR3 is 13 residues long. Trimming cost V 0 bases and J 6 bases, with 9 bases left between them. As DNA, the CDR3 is TGCGCCAGCAGCTTGGACAACATCGATGGCTACACCTTC. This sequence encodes CASSLDNIDGYTF.

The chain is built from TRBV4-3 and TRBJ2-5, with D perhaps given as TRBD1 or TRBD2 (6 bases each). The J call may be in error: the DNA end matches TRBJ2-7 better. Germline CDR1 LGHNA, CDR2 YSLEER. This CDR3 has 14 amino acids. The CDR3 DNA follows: TGCGCCAGCAGCCAATTCGGGGGCCCCTACGAGCAGTACTTC. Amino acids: CASSQFGGPYEQYF.

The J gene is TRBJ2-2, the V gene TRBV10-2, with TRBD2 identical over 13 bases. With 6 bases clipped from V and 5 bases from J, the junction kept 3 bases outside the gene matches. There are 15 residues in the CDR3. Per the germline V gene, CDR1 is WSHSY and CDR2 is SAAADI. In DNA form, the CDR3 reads TGCGCCAGCAGAACTAGCGGGGGGGGGACCGGGGAGCTGTTTTTT. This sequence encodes CASRTSGGGTGELFF.

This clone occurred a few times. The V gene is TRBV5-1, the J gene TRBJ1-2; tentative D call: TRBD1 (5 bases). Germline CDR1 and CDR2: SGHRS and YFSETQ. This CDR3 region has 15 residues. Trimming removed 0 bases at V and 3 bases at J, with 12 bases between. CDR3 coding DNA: TGCGCCAGCAGCTTGGGCCTGGGGGAGGACTATGGCTACACCTTC. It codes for CASSLGLGEDYGYTF.